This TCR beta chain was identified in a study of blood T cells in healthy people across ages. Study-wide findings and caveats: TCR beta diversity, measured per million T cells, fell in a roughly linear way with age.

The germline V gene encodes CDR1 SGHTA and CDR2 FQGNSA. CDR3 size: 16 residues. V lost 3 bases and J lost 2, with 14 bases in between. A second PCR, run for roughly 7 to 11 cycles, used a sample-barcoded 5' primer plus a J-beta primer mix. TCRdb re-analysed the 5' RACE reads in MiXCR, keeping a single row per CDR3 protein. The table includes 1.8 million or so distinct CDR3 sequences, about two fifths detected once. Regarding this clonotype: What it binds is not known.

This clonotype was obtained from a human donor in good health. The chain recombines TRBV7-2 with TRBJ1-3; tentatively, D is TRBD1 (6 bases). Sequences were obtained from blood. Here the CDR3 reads CASSFITGFTGNTIYF. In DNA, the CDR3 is TGTGCCAGCAGCTTCATTACAGGGTTCACTGGAAACACCATATATTTT.